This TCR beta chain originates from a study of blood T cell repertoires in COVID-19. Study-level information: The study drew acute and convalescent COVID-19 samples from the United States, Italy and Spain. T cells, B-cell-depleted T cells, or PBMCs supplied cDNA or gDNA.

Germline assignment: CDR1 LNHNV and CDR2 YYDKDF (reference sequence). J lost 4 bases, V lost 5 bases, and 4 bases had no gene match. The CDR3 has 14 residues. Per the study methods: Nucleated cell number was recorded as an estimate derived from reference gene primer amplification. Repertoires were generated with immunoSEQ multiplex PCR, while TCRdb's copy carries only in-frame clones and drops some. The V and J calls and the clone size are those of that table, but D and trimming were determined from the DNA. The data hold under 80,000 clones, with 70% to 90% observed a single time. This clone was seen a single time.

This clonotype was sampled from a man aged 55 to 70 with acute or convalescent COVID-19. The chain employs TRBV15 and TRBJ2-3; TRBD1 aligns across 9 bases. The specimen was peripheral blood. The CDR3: CATSPRTGADTQYF. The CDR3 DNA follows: TGTGCCACCAGCCCACGGACAGGGGCAGATACGCAGTATTTT.